This entry is about one T cell receptor (beta chain). Ten or more counts support this clonotype. Its specific antigen is unknown. Within one base of it there is no much larger clone, and no base qualities were kept. Library preparation employed RT-PCR. Sequencing used an Illumina HiSeq 2500. TCRdb redid the processing of the public reads, applying fastp at Q25 and MiXCR, and retained in-frame beta chains. Each CDR3 protein appears once, grouped with its most common genes and DNA. For this sample there are more than 450,000 distinct CDR3 sequences; under 9% appear just once. The ten largest make up 10% to 15% of the sample. At the junction V is shortened by 2 bases and J by 4 bases; bases outside the gene matches: 6. CDR1 and CDR2, per the germline V gene, are MRHNA and SNTAGT. The CDR3 holds 16 amino acids from the cysteine to the phenylalanine. This entry keeps only the CDR3 DNA: 48 bases, framed from base 1.

This specimen comes from a study of response to subunit inactivated influenza vaccine (dated by TCRdb to 2017 to 2018). A note on the overall study: To follow how T cells responded to a trivalent subunit inactivated influenza vaccine, the researchers relied on deep quantitative profiling of the T cell receptor repertoire.

The study at large found these results: The authors suggested that each seasonal influenza vaccination may recruit only a limited number of new T cells.

The rearranged chain carries TRBV6-4 and TRBJ2-1; 9 of the junction bases match TRBD2. The sample in question was PBMCs from blood, obtained around 2 years after vaccination. This sequence was found in a man aged 45 to 70 who received an inactivated influenza vaccine. Donor details come from another sample of the same person, matched by shared clones. For the CDR3, the sequence is CASSDGFAGGYNEQFF. The DNA is as follows: TGTGCCAGCAGTGACGGTTTCGCGGGAGGGTACAATGAGCAGTTCTTC.